One sample yielded the 28 T cell receptor beta chains listed below, sequenced in a study of blood T cell repertoires in COVID-19. Generated by immunoSEQ multiplex PCR, the TCRdb table keeps only in-frame clones and is missing some. The sample consists of roughly 150,000 clones, around 84% of them appearing once. Sequenced input: peripheral blood. These receptors originate from an elderly woman with COVID-19, enrolled during active disease.

This chain joins TRBV29-1 and TRBJ2-3; 11 bases agree with TRBD2. The CDR3 runs to 13 residues. Per the germline V gene, CDR1 is SQVTM and CDR2 is ANQGSEA. V shed 8 bases and J 4 bases; nucleotides not matched to a gene: 5. CDR3 coding DNA: TGCAGCTTTACTAGCGGGAGCCCAGATACGCAGTATTTT. It codes for CSFTSGSPDTQYF.

This clone was recorded a few times. The rearrangement joins TRBV7-2 to TRBJ1-2; D uncertain. Germline CDR1 reads SGHTA; CDR2 reads FQGNSA. Trimming took 1 base from V and 4 from J, leaving 16 bases between them. This CDR3 region has 16 residues. The CDR3 spells CASSLDGGFAIYGYTF. CDR3 nucleotides: TGTGCCAGCAGCTTAGATGGCGGGTTCGCTATCTATGGCTACACCTTC.

This clone has just a few counts. The rearrangement joins TRBV28 to TRBJ2-5; 8 positions match TRBD1. Germline assignment: CDR1 MDHEN and CDR2 SYDVKM. The CDR3 is 12 amino acids. Losses at the gene ends were 6 bases for V and 5 bases for J; bases not matched to a gene: 2. The CDR3 region is CASRTGGETQYF. The CDR3, as DNA: TGTGCCAGCAGAACAGGGGGGGAGACCCAGTACTTC.

This chain joins TRBV7-7 and TRBJ2-1; 9 bases are shared with TRBD2. The CDR3 loop spans 14 amino acids. V was clipped by 5 bases and J by 8 bases; unmatched bases: 7. Germline CDR1 is SSHAT and CDR2 is FNYEAQ (reference sequence). CDR3 nucleotides: TGTGCCAGCAGCCATAGCGGGAGTGGGCATGAGCAGTTCTTC. It is translated as CASSHSGSGHEQFF.

V is TRBV6-1 and J is TRBJ2-4; 8 bases map to TRBD2. This CDR3 has 15 amino acids. Germline V gene lookup returns CDR1 MNHNS and CDR2 SASEGT. J was trimmed by 6 bases and V by 1 base; bases with no gene match: 5. The CDR3: CASSEDPGGLNIQYF. DNA of the CDR3: TGTGCCAGCAGTGAAGACCCGGGAGGGTTAAACATTCAGTACTTC.

The genes are TRBV11-2 and TRBJ1-4, with 11 bases lining up with TRBD1. Germline CDR1 is SGHAT and CDR2 is FQNNGV. The CDR3 is made up of 16 amino acids. Trimming cost V 5 bases and J 8 bases; bases outside gene matches: 10. This CDR3 reads CASSKPGQGVREKLFF. The CDR3, as DNA: TGTGCCAGCAGCAAACCGGGACAGGGGGTGAGAGAAAAACTGTTTTTT.

This clone was counted only a few times. V and J are TRBV10-3 and TRBJ1-1, with a possible D match to TRBD1 (5 bases). CDR1 ENHRY and CDR2 SYGVKD come from the germline V gene. CDR3 size: 12 residues. V gave up 4 bases and J gave up 4 bases, with 7 bases separating them. The CDR3 is CAISGGATEAFF. CDR3 nucleotides: TGTGCCATCAGTGGCGGGGCCACTGAAGCTTTCTTT.

The V gene is TRBV7-8, the J gene TRBJ2-7; a possible D gene is TRBD1 (5 bases). V gave up 1 base and J gave up 4 bases, with 11 bases separating them. The CDR3 spans 14 residues. Germline assignment: CDR1 SGHVS and CDR2 FQNEAQ. The CDR3 is CASSLGHSGYEQYF. The CDR3 coding sequence is TGTGCCAGCAGCTTAGGGCACTCAGGGTACGAGCAGTACTTC.

This clone has a single count. The chain recombines TRBV7-2 with TRBJ2-7; D may be TRBD1 (6 bases). The CDR3 is 15 amino acids. Germline V gives CDR1 SGHTA, CDR2 FQGNSA. The V end was cut by 1 base, the J end by 1 base, with 11 bases between. CDR3 DNA: TGTGCCAGCAGCTTAGGAGGGACACCTTCCTACGAGCAGTACTTC. Translated, it gives CASSLGGTPSYEQYF.

For the CDR3, the DNA is TGTGCCAGCAGCTTATATCAGCGTTTCTACAATGAGCAGTTCTTC. It is translated as CASSLYQRFYNEQFF. V is TRBV13 and J is TRBJ2-1; D unresolved. Trimming pared 2 bases from V and 3 bases from J, leaving 11 bases between. The CDR3 loop spans 15 amino acids. The germline V gene encodes CDR1 PRHDT and CDR2 FYEKMQ (reference sequence).

The gene calls are TRBV19 and TRBJ2-2, with 7 bases aligning to TRBD1. Germline trimming cut 4 bases from V and 0 bases from J; bases unmatched to any gene: 5. The CDR3 loop spans 16 amino acids. Germline CDR1 reads LNHDA; CDR2 reads SQIVND (reference sequence). CDR3 sequence (DNA): TGTGCCAGTAGTACCATAGGGGGCGCGAACACCGGGGAGCTGTTTTTT. Translation: CASSTIGGANTGELFF.

About this clone itself: One junction end does not reproduce the germline sequence, and a read error may be involved. The genes are TRBV7-7 and TRBJ2-3; 9 bases are a match to TRBD2. Germline CDR1 and CDR2: SSHAT and FNYEAQ (reference sequence). The CDR3 contains 16 residues. CDR3: CASSRLGGRATDTQYF. CDR3 coding DNA: TGTGCTAGCAGCCGCCTCGGCGGGAGGGCCACAGATACGCAGTATTTT.

This chain links TRBV15 with TRBJ2-4; D is undetermined. The CDR3 has 13 amino acids. The V gene's germline CDR1 is LNHNV and CDR2 YYDKDF (reference sequence). V gave up 6 bases and J gave up 5 bases, with 11 bases separating them. Here the CDR3 DNA reads TGTGCCACCAGGAATACTGGGCAAAACATTCAGTACTTC. Translating gives CATRNTGQNIQYF. Full variable domain (remainder filled in from reference TRBV15 and TRBJ2-4): DAMVIQNPRYQVTQFGKPVTLSCSQTLNHNVMYWYQQKSSQAPKLLFHYYDKDFNNEADTPDNFQSRRPNTSFCFLDIRSPGLGDTAMYLCATRNTGQNIQYFGAGTRLSVL.

The rearrangement uses TRBV24-1 and TRBJ1-6; 7 nucleotides match TRBD1. CDR3 length: 17 residues. V was clipped by 4 bases and J by 2 bases; unmatched bases: 7. Looked up from germline, CDR1 is KGHDR and CDR2 is SFDVKD. This CDR3 is CATSEVDRDTYNSPLHF. The CDR3 region has the DNA TGTGCCACCAGTGAAGTTGACAGGGACACCTATAATTCACCCCTCCACTTT.

V gene TRBV11-3 combines with J gene TRBJ2-2, with 9 bases that match TRBD2. From germline, CDR1 is SGHNT and CDR2 YENEEA. The CDR3 spans 16 residues. V shed 1 base and J 1 base; nucleotides not matched to a gene: 1. CDR3 amino acids: CASSLVTSGNTGELFF. The CDR3 nucleotides read TGTGCCAGCAGCTTAGTGACTAGCGGGAACACCGGGGAGCTGTTTTTT. The whole variable domain, filled in from reference TRBV11-3 and TRBJ2-2, reads EAGVVQSPRYKIIEKKQPVAFWCNPISGHNTLYWYLQNLGQGPELLIRYENEEAVDDSQLPKDRFSAERLKGVDSTLKIQPAELGDSAVYLCASSLVTSGNTGELFFGEGSRLTVL.

The chain couples TRBV9 to TRBJ1-1, with a possible D match to TRBD1 (6 bases). The CDR3 runs 15 residues. Per the germline V gene, CDR1 is SGDLS and CDR2 is YYNGEE. V was cut by 4 bases and J by 4 bases, with 17 bases left in between. The chain's CDR3 is CASSRTVKIGTEAFF. In nucleotides, the CDR3 is TGTGCCAGCAGCCGGACAGTCAAGATCGGCACTGAAGCTTTCTTT.

This clone has a handful of counts. The rearrangement links TRBV4-3 to TRBJ1-2; D is unclear. V lost 3 bases, J lost 8 bases, and 16 bases lay in between. CDR3 length: 14 residues. The V gene's germline CDR1 is LGHNA and CDR2 YSLEER. The CDR3 DNA sequence: TGCGCCAGCAGCCAGCAGGACGGAAGACTAGGCTACACCTTC. It yields the protein CASSQQDGRLGYTF.

The chain links TRBV3-1 (or the pseudogene TRBV3-2) to TRBJ1-5; maybe TRBD1 (5 bases). Trimming removed 1 base from V and 9 bases from J, with 13 bases in between. The CDR3 covers 14 residues. The germline gives CDR1 LGHDT, CDR2 YNNKEL (reference sequence). The CDR3 spells CASSQATAGGPQHF. CDR3 coding DNA: TGTGCCAGCAGCCAAGCGACTGCCGGGGGGCCCCAGCATTTT.

The chain employs TRBV7-2 and TRBJ2-7; D gene uncertain. The ends were cut back, 0 bases at V and 1 base at J, with 7 bases in the middle. The CDR3 has 14 residues. In germline, CDR1 is SGHTA, CDR2 FQGNSA. The CDR3 DNA reads TGTGCCAGCAGCTTAGCTCCCGGGTCCTACGAGCAGTACTTC. This codes for CASSLAPGSYEQYF.

The chain combines TRBV4-2 with TRBJ2-7; 11 positions match TRBD2. This CDR3 region has 15 residues. V shed 6 bases, J shed 4 bases, and the junction held 8 bases outside the gene matches. Germline CDR1 is LGHNA and CDR2 is YNFKEQ. CDR3 bases: TGTGCCAGCAGTCACACTAGCGGGAGTGGGTACGAGCAGTACTTC. As protein: CASSHTSGSGYEQYF.

The chain has TRBV12-3 or TRBV12-4 and TRBJ2-1; D unresolved. This CDR3 has 13 amino acids. V lost 0 bases and J 4 bases, leaving 4 bases between the germline ends. In nucleotides, the CDR3 is TGTGCCAGCAGTTTAGCAGCGTACAATGAGCAGTTCTTC. Its translation: CASSLAAYNEQFF.

J is TRBJ1-1 and V is TRBV12-3 or TRBV12-4, with TRBD1 as a possible D gene (6 bases). The CDR3 has 13 residues. Trimming pared 6 bases from V and 1 base from J, leaving 9 bases between. As DNA, the CDR3 is TGTGCCAGCAGCCCAGGGGAGAACACTGAAGCTTTCTTT. Translation gives CASSPGENTEAFF.

The chain has TRBV5-6 and TRBJ2-3; D is unresolved. Germline V gives CDR1 SGHDT, CDR2 YYEEEE. The length of the CDR3 is 14 residues. Trimming removed 2 bases from V and 3 bases from J, with 10 bases in between. The CDR3 region is CASSFVVRTDTQYF. The CDR3 DNA is TGTGCCAGCAGCTTCGTCGTCCGGACAGATACGCAGTATTTT.

V and J are TRBV19 and TRBJ2-7; maybe TRBD2 (6 bases). The CDR3 runs 16 residues. Germline V lookup: CDR1 LNHDA, CDR2 SQIVND (reference sequence). The V and J ends lost 4 bases and 6 bases respectively, with 22 bases between them. CDR3 in DNA: TGTGCCAGTAGTAACAGTCAGGCGGGGAGAGGAGTCGAGCAGTACTTC. Translation gives CASSNSQAGRGVEQYF.

This clone came up a few times. This chain links TRBV18 with TRBJ2-1; unclear D gene. The CDR3 is made up of 12 amino acids. Trimming stripped 3 bases from V and 9 bases from J, with 9 bases between. Germline V CDR1 and CDR2: KGHSH, LQKENI. The CDR3 loop is CASSPLRSEQFF. The CDR3 nucleotides read TGTGCCAGCTCACCGTTACGTAGTGAGCAGTTCTTC.

The V call is TRBV6-6, the J call TRBJ1-4; tentative D call: TRBD1 (5 bases). The V gene lost 8 bases and the J gene lost 6 bases, with 10 bases spanning the gap. Germline V gene sequence: CDR1 MNHNY, CDR2 SVGAGI (reference sequence). The CDR3 contains 12 residues. The CDR3 DNA sequence: TGTGCCAGCCGGCGGGGCGATGAAAAACTGTTTTTT. Translating gives CASRRGDEKLFF.

This clone was detected only once. The V call is TRBV18, the J call TRBJ1-5; D gene ambiguous. CDR1 KGHSH and CDR2 LQKENI come from the germline V gene. Trimming took off 6 bases at V and 4 bases at J, with 16 bases between the two ends. CDR3 length: 15 amino acids. CDR3 residues: CASSPSQDGNQPQHF. CDR3 bases: TGTGCCAGCTCCCCTTCCCAGGATGGGAATCAGCCCCAGCATTTT.

The genes are TRBV18 and TRBJ1-6, with 9 bases matching TRBD1. The length of the CDR3 is 17 residues. The trim removed 3 bases at V and 7 bases at J, leaving 10 bases unmatched. The germline V gene has CDR1 KGHSH and CDR2 LQKENI. CDR3 sequence reads: CASSPSMVGQGNSPLHF. CDR3 DNA sequence: TGTGCCAGCTCACCCTCTATGGTCGGACAGGGGAATTCACCCCTCCACTTT. Drawing the rest from reference TRBV18 and TRBJ1-6, the complete variable domain is NAGVMQNPRHLVRRRGQEARLRCSPMKGHSHVYWYRQLPEEGLKFMVYLQKENIIDESGMPKERFSAEFPKEGPSILRIQQVVRGDSAAYFCASSPSMVGQGNSPLHFGNGTRLTVT.